Given below is one T cell receptor (beta chain) in context. CDR3 regions of TCR beta were amplified from RNA transcripts. First-round RT-PCR with HTBI primers preceded a second-round multiplex PCR. Each CDR3 protein gets one entry after TCRdb re-called the multiplex PCR reads with MiXCR. The repertoire has over 450,000 distinct CDR3 sequences, 13% to 15% of them found once; the top ten carry about a tenth. The sample is drawn from a study of Graves' ophthalmopathy and Graves' hyperthyroidism. The CDR3 contains 14 residues. V gave up 1 base and J gave up 7 bases; unmatched junction bases: 5. The sequencing sample was made of blood. The chain carries TRBV12-3 or TRBV12-4 and TRBJ1-2, with 8 bases aligning to TRBD1. The sequence derives from a woman aged 25 to 39 with Graves' ophthalmopathy. The CDR3 spells CASSLGTGTSGYTF. The CDR3 DNA sequence: TGTGCCAGCAGTTTAGGGACAGGGACTTCTGGCTACACCTTC.